This T cell receptor beta chain was sequenced for a study of early T cells in non-severe SARS-CoV-2 infection. TCRdb called the 5' RACE reads again in MiXCR, with one record for every CDR3 protein. Among approximately 81,000 distinct CDR3 sequences listed, about 14% were seen once. CDR1 and CDR2 from the germline V gene are SGHTA and FQGTGA. The ends were cut back, 2 bases at V and 4 bases at J, with 10 bases in the middle. This CDR3 spans 14 amino acids. V is TRBV7-3 and J is TRBJ2-3; D might be TRBD2 (5 bases). The sequence derives from an adult who was a healthcare worker with PCR-confirmed SARS-CoV-2 infection or an uninfected control (not recorded which). The sequenced material came from whole blood. CDR3 amino acids: CASSLSGVPDTQYF. CDR3 nucleotides: TGTGCCAGCAGCTTATCCGGGGTACCAGATACGCAGTATTTT.